This T cell receptor (beta chain) comes out of a study of shared clonotypes between healthy human individuals. The protocol was immunoSEQ multiplex PCR, while the TCRdb copy is restricted to in-frame clones and leaves out a portion. Of almost 700,000 clones listed, about 91% are singletons. Naive CD8 populations comprised CD45RO-negative cells positively selected for CCR7, excluding terminally differentiated effector memory CD45RA+ cells. Trimming took 8 bases from V and 1 from J; bases not matched to a gene: 4. This CDR3 has 13 residues. Per germline, CDR1 MNHEY and CDR2 SVGAGI. The sequence was obtained from a man under 40 in good health. The chain carries TRBV6-5 and TRBJ1-2, with 7 bases aligning to TRBD1. The sequencing sample was made of naive CD8+ T cells sorted from blood. The CDR3 nucleotides read TGTGCCAGCTCCCGACAGGGTAACTATGGCTACACCTTC. This sequence encodes CASSRQGNYGYTF.